This T cell receptor (beta chain) was captured in a study of Tregs in tolerant kidney transplant recipients. The study, taken as a whole, reports: No direct test of biological reproducibility was done here.

Trimming took 1 base from V and 3 from J, leaving 7 bases between them. The CDR3 sequence is 14 residues long. From germline, CDR1 is MNHEY and CDR2 SMNVEV (reference sequence). TCRdb's copy holds only in-frame clones and misses some; the assay was immunoSEQ multiplex PCR. The sample consists of 68,000 or so clones, roughly 89% of them appearing once. Unstimulated regulatory T cells (CD4+CD25+CD127-), CD4+CD25- non-regulatory cells, CD4 and CD8 cells were FACS-sorted from thawed PBMCs. In regard to this clone: What it binds is unknown.

The genes are TRBV27 and TRBJ1-5; D is possibly TRBD1 (6 bases). The source of this sequence is a human donor in good health. Sequencing used CD4+ T cells from blood. The CDR3, as DNA: TGTGCCAGCAGTTTATGGGGGCCCAATCAGCCCCAGCATTTT. Protein: CASSLWGPNQPQHF.